This record covers a single T cell receptor (beta chain). What it binds is unknown. Here immunoSEQ multiplex PCR was the method, and the copy in TCRdb shows in-frame clones only, minus some. The sample has about 19,000 clones; under 95% are singletons. The entry originates in a study of lymphopenia after photon versus proton radiotherapy. The V and J ends lost 3 bases and 0 bases respectively, with 11 bases between them. The germline V gene has CDR1 KGHSH and CDR2 LQKENI. The CDR3 sequence is 16 residues long. Study-level findings and limits: Survival link was tested only in deceased patients; proton benefit remains a possibility. After lymphocyte nadir, photon-treated repertoires showed oligoclonal expansion, especially CD8+ Temra.

This sequence was found in a man aged 55 to 70 with pancreatic cancer. The chain recombines TRBV18 with TRBJ2-2, with D tentatively TRBD1 (5 bases). The starting material was peripheral blood, obtained from a patient treated with photon-based radiotherapy. CDR3 in DNA: TGTGCCAGCTCACCTTACCCGACAGCGAACACCGGGGAGCTGTTTTTT. Translation gives CASSPYPTANTGELFF.